This TCR beta chain was captured by sequencing in a study of cytomegalovirus exposure and HLA in healthy donors. PCR amplification relied on 60 Vbeta primers (plus 13 Jbeta primers). Generated by immunoSEQ multiplex PCR, the TCRdb table keeps only in-frame clones and is missing some. Altogether some 93,000 clones are present, around 84% being singletons, with the ten largest covering less than 3.5%. The V gene end was trimmed by 6 bases and the J gene end by 6 bases; junction bases not matched to a gene: 4. Germline V CDR1 and CDR2: MNHNY, SVGAGI (reference sequence). The CDR3 loop spans 13 amino acids.

Sample: PBMCs. The receptor's source is a woman aged 40 to 50 in good health and CMV-seronegative. This chain uses TRBV6-6 with TRBJ1-1; TRBD1 aligns across 10 bases. CDR3 DNA sequence: TGTGCCAGCAGCCCGACAGGGGGCCCTGAAGCTTTCTTT. This encodes CASSPTGGPEAFF.